These 3 T cell receptor beta chains were sequenced from one sample in a study of blood T cell repertoires in COVID-19. Method: immunoSEQ multiplex PCR; TCRdb's copy keeps in-frame clones and lacks some. The repertoire consists of roughly 250,000 clones, with roughly 80% occurring once and the leading ten covering 4.7%. Sequenced sample: peripheral blood. These receptors were taken from a woman in her 70s with acute or convalescent COVID-19.

The J gene is TRBJ2-2, the V gene TRBV3-1 (or the pseudogene TRBV3-2); 7 positions match TRBD2. V dropped 4 bases and J dropped 5; count of bases not matched to a gene: 4. The CDR3 runs to 14 residues. Germline V CDR1 and CDR2: LGHDT, YNNKEL (reference sequence). The CDR3 DNA sequence: TGTGCCAGCAGCCCGGGGGGAGGGACCGGGGAGCTGTTTTTT. This gives the protein CASSPGGGTGELFF.

This chain connects TRBV3-1 (or the pseudogene TRBV3-2) to TRBJ1-5, with D possibly being TRBD1 (6 bases). Germline CDR1 reads LGHDT; CDR2 reads YNNKEL (reference sequence). The length of the CDR3 is 15 residues. The V end was cut by 1 base, the J end by 7 bases, with 14 bases between. The DNA of the CDR3 is TGTGCCAGCAGCCAAGGTCGGGGGGCAGGGCAGCCCCAGCATTTT. This sequence encodes CASSQGRGAGQPQHF.

V and J are TRBV6-2 or TRBV6-3 and TRBJ1-1; D is undetermined. Germline V gene data show CDR1 as MNHEY and CDR2 as SVGEGT. CDR3 length equals 14 residues. The V and J ends lost 0 bases and 5 bases respectively, with 10 bases between them. The chain's CDR3 is CASSYSGRVTEAFF. DNA for the CDR3: TGTGCCAGCAGTTACTCAGGGAGGGTGACTGAAGCTTTCTTT.